The entry below gives a single T cell receptor beta chain sequence along with its context. From germline, CDR1 is KGHDR and CDR2 SFDVKD. V lost 0 bases, J lost 2 bases, and 0 bases stayed unmatched. The CDR3 sequence is 16 residues long. Some clones are missing from TCRdb's copy, which holds only in-frame ones; the method was immunoSEQ multiplex PCR. The repertoire includes under 250,000 clones, 75% to 90% of them detected once, and roughly 3.7% sits in the top ten. The sample is drawn from a study of blood T cell repertoires in COVID-19. The receptor's source is a woman under 30 in a cohort exposed to, infected with or recovered from COVID-19 (not recorded which). This chain links TRBV24-1 with TRBJ2-1; 10 nucleotides match TRBD2. Input material: PBMCs or T cells enriched from blood (not recorded which). DNA of the CDR3: TGTGCCACCAGTGATTTGACTAGCGGGACCTACAATGAGCAGTTCTTC. Translating it yields CATSDLTSGTYNEQFF.